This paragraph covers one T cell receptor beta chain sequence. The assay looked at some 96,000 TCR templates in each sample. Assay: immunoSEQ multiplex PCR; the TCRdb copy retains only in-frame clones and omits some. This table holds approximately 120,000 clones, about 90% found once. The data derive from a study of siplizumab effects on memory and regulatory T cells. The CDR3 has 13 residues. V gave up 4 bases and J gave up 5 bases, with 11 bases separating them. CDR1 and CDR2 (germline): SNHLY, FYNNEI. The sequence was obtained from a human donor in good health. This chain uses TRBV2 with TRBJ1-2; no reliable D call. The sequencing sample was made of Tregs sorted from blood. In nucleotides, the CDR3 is TGTGCCAGCAGTGGGGAACAGCCATATGGCTACACCTTC. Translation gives CASSGEQPYGYTF.